These 14 T cell receptor beta chains share one sample of origin, sequenced in a study of T-cell memory formation after mild COVID-19. From the 5' RACE reads, TCRdb called clonotypes with MiXCR, one entry per CDR3 protein. The data show fewer than 700,000 distinct CDR3 sequences, roughly 18% seen once. The sample comprised PBMCs or a T cell subset sorted from them (not recorded which). These receptors were obtained from an adult woman who had mild COVID-19 (a few samples of this study predate the infection). Cell type and time point are not known.

This sequence joins TRBV20-1 and TRBJ1-1; D gene uncertain. V gave up 0 bases and J gave up 0 bases, with 14 bases separating them. Looked up from germline, CDR1 is DFQATT and CDR2 is SNEGSKA (reference sequence). This CDR3 has 16 amino acids. The CDR3 sequence is CSARDPSTGLNTEAFF. DNA for the CDR3: TGCAGTGCTAGAGATCCATCAACGGGCCTGAACACTGAAGCTTTCTTT.

This clonotype was counted a few times. CDR3 nucleotide sequence: TGTGCCAGCAGTGTAGCGGGAGGGCCTCGAGAGACCCAGTACTTC. Its protein is CASSVAGGPRETQYF. The V and J genes are TRBV2 and TRBJ2-5; 11 nucleotides agree with TRBD2. CDR1 is SNHLY, CDR2 FYNNEI, per germline. The V gene end was trimmed by 4 bases and the J gene end by 4 bases; junction bases not matched to a gene: 5. The CDR3 is 15 amino acids. The full variable domain, its missing parts supplied by reference TRBV2 and TRBJ2-5, is EPEVTQTPSHQVTQMGQEVILRCVPISNHLYFYWYRQILGQKVEFLVSFYNNEISEKSEIFDDQFSVERPDGSNFTLKIRSTKLEDSAMYFCASSVAGGPRETQYFGPGTRLLVL.

The rearrangement links TRBV13 to TRBJ2-7, with 8 bases fitting TRBD1. CDR1 is PRHDT and CDR2 is FYEKMQ in the germline V gene (reference sequence). V was pared by 5 bases and J by 3 bases, with 18 bases of the junction left unmatched. The CDR3 has 18 amino acids. The CDR3 DNA sequence: TGTGCCAGCAGCCCAACTGGGACAGGTACCGCCACGAGCTACGAGCAGTACTTC. This translates into CASSPTGTGTATSYEQYF.

J is TRBJ1-2 and V is TRBV20-1, with D possibly being TRBD1 (5 bases). Germline values: CDR1 DFQATT, CDR2 SNEGSKA (reference sequence). V lost 5 bases and J lost 2, with 12 bases in between. The CDR3 contains 13 residues. The CDR3 loop is CSASRGRNYGYTF. CDR3 bases: TGCAGTGCTTCCCGGGGACGGAACTATGGCTACACCTTC.

V is TRBV30 and J is TRBJ2-1; no clear D. Germline values: CDR1 GTSNPN, CDR2 SVGIG (reference sequence). The CDR3 runs to 14 residues. Trimming removed 1 base at V and 6 bases at J, with 13 bases between. This CDR3 is CAWSGSWRSNEQFF. As DNA, the CDR3 is TGTGCCTGGAGTGGGTCCTGGCGAAGCAATGAGCAGTTCTTC.

This clonotype came up a few times. The chain recombines TRBV5-1 with TRBJ1-1, with a possible D match to TRBD1 (6 bases). The CDR3 is 14 residues long. V gave up 0 bases and J gave up 10 bases, with 16 bases separating them. Germline lookup yields CDR1 SGHRS and CDR2 YFSETQ. Here the CDR3 DNA reads TGCGCCAGCAGCTTGGCTTGGGACATGGGTTCAGCTTTCTTT. Translating gives CASSLAWDMGSAFF.

The CDR3: CASSYNGTGFYQPQHF. The CDR3 bases are TGTGCCAGCAGTTACAACGGGACAGGGTTTTATCAGCCCCAGCATTTT. The J gene is TRBJ1-5, the V gene TRBV6-2 or TRBV6-3; 9 bases map to TRBD1. This CDR3 is built from 16 residues. Trimming at V came to 2 bases and at J to 5 bases, leaving 7 bases not matched to a gene. Germline CDR1 MNHEY, CDR2 SVGEGT.

This clonotype was seen ten or more times. The chain is built from TRBV2 and TRBJ2-7; the D is unclear. Between the trimmed V and J ends, which lost 6 bases and 3 bases, there was a span of 12 bases. This CDR3 has 13 amino acids. Germline V gene data show CDR1 as SNHLY and CDR2 as FYNNEI. The CDR3 DNA reads TGTGCCAGCAGCCTGTCTCCCAGCTACGAGCAGTACTTC. It translates to CASSLSPSYEQYF.

The table lists this clonotype with a few counts. The chain carries TRBV20-1 and TRBJ1-1; 10 bases fit TRBD1. The CDR3 sequence is 17 residues long. CDR1 is DFQATT, CDR2 SNEGSKA, per germline (reference sequence). V lost 0 bases to trimming and J lost 4 bases; unmatched junction nucleotides: 11. The CDR3 bases are TGCAGTGCTAGAGAGCCGGGACAGGGGATAGGGTCCACTGAAGCTTTCTTT. This gives the protein CSAREPGQGIGSTEAFF.

This clonotype showed up just a few times. This chain links TRBV2 with TRBJ2-3; D is perhaps TRBD1 or TRBD2 (7 bases each). This CDR3 contains 15 residues. Looked up from germline, CDR1 is SNHLY and CDR2 is FYNNEI. Trimming stripped 7 bases from V and 4 bases from J, with 18 bases between. For the CDR3, the DNA is TGTGCCAGCACCCCCAGGGAGGGGGCCGCAGATACGCAGTATTTT. Translating gives CASTPREGAADTQYF.

This chain uses TRBV14 with TRBJ1-1; D perhaps matches TRBD1 (5 bases). Trimming removed 4 bases from V and 1 base from J, with 19 bases in between. The CDR3 runs to 17 residues. Germline V gene data show CDR1 as SGHDN and CDR2 as FVKESK. The DNA of the CDR3 is TGTGCCAGCAGCCCGCGACAGCTTATTACTGGGAACACTGAAGCTTTCTTT. Translating gives CASSPRQLITGNTEAFF.

The chain links TRBV5-1 to TRBJ2-3, with 8 bases fitting TRBD1. Germline CDR1 and CDR2: SGHRS and YFSETQ. With 2 bases clipped from V and 4 bases from J, the junction kept 3 bases outside the gene matches. CDR3 length: 14 amino acids. CDR3 coding DNA: TGCGCCAGCAGCTTCGGACAGGGTGCAGATACGCAGTATTTT. As protein: CASSFGQGADTQYF.

This chain links TRBV7-9 with TRBJ2-7; 7 bases fit TRBD1. V lost 3 bases and J lost 7; bases outside the gene matches: 9. The CDR3 runs 14 residues. Germline assignment: CDR1 SEHNR and CDR2 FQNEAQ (reference sequence). CDR3 coding DNA: TGTGCCAGCAGCTTTCAGGGGGACCTGAGAGAGCAGTACTTC. Amino acid sequence: CASSFQGDLREQYF.

V and J are TRBV11-2 and TRBJ2-5, with TRBD2 identical over 7 bases. The CDR3 contains 15 residues. V was clipped by 1 base and J by 5 bases; unmatched bases: 7. In germline, CDR1 is SGHAT, CDR2 FQNNGV. The CDR3 loop is CASSLAGGSRETQYF. Here the CDR3 DNA reads TGTGCCAGCAGCTTAGCGGGAGGATCTAGGGAGACCCAGTACTTC.